This T cell receptor (beta chain) was recorded in a study of control samples from healthy donors and cancer patients. The germline V gene encodes CDR1 SGHRS and CDR2 YFSETQ. V gave up 0 bases and J gave up 6 bases, with 9 bases separating them. This CDR3 has 14 residues. Method: immunoSEQ multiplex PCR; TCRdb's copy keeps in-frame clones and lacks some. The table has about 170,000 clones, roughly 91% seen once. This clonotype originated in a young woman in good health. V gene TRBV5-1 combines with J gene TRBJ1-4, with no clear D. The sample taken for sequencing was blood. The CDR3 reads CASSLDEGYEKLFF. The CDR3 coding sequence is TGCGCCAGCAGCTTGGACGAGGGATATGAAAAACTGTTTTTT. The complete variable domain, with remaining parts taken from reference TRBV5-1 and TRBJ1-4, reads KAGVTQTPRYLIKTRGQQVTLSCSPISGHRSVSWYQQTPGQGLQFLFEYFSETQRNKGNFPGRFSGRQFSNSRSEMNVSTLELGDSALYLCASSLDEGYEKLFFGSGTQLSVL.